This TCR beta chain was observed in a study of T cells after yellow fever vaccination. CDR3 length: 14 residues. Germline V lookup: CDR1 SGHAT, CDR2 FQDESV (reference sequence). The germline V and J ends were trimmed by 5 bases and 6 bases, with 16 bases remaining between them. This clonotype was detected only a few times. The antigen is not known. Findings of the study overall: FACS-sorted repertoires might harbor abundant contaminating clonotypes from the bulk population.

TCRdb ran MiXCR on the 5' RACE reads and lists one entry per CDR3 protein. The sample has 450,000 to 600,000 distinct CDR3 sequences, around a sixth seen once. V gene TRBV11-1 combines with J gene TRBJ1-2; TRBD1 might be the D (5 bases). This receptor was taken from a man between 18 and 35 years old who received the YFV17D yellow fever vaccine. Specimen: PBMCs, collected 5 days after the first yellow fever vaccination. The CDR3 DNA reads TGTGCCAGCAGCGCACGGCGGGACGGACATGGCTACACCTTC. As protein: CASSARRDGHGYTF.